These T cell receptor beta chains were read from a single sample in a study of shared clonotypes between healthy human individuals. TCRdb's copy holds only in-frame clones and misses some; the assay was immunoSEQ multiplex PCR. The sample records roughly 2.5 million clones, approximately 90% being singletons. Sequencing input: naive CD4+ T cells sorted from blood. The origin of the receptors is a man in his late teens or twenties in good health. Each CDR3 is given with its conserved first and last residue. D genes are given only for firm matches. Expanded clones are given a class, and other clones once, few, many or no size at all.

DNA: TGTGCCTTAGGGGGCTCCTATAATTCACCCCTCCACTTT
CDR3: CALGGSYNSPLHF
size: .
V: TRBV30
D: .
J: TRBJ1-6

DNA: TGTGCCAGTAGTATTACGGGAGTAAACAATGAGCAGTTCTTC
CDR3: CASSITGVNNEQFF
size: .
V: TRBV19
D: .
J: TRBJ2-1

DNA: TGTGCCAGCAGCTTGCAGGGGGCTGGGACTGAAGCTTTCTTT
CDR3: CASSLQGAGTEAFF
size: .
V: TRBV5-4
D: TRBD1
J: TRBJ1-1

DNA: TGTGCCAGCAGCAATCAAGGTGGCAGGGCACACGAGCAGTACTTC
CDR3: CASSNQGGRAHEQYF
size: .
V: TRBV7-9
D: .
J: TRBJ2-7

DNA: TGTGCCATCGGGCCGTTGAACACCGGGGAGCTGTTTTTT
CDR3: CAIGPLNTGELFF
size: .
V: TRBV10-3
D: .
J: TRBJ2-2

DNA: TGCGCCAGCAGCCAACAGACTCTAGATACGCAGTATTTT
CDR3: CASSQQTLDTQYF
size: .
V: TRBV4-3
D: .
J: TRBJ2-3

DNA: TGTGCCTGGAGTCGCGACAGGGACAAGCAGTACTTC
CDR3: CAWSRDRDKQYF
size: .
V: TRBV30
D: TRBD1
J: TRBJ2-7

DNA: TGTGCCAGCAGCCCCGGGAGCAACTATCAGCCCCAGCATTTT
CDR3: CASSPGSNYQPQHF
size: .
V: TRBV7-8
D: .
J: TRBJ1-5

DNA: TGCGCCAGCAGCTTGTCGGGAACCTACGAGCAGTACTTC
CDR3: CASSLSGTYEQYF
size: .
V: TRBV5-1
D: .
J: TRBJ2-7

DNA: TGTGCCACCCGAGGACAGGGGCTGCAGCCCCAGCATTTT
CDR3: CATRGQGLQPQHF
size: .
V: TRBV2
D: TRBD1
J: TRBJ1-5

DNA: TGTGCCAGCAGTGGGGGGGGGACAGCCTTATCCTACGAGCAGTACTTC
CDR3: CASSGGGTALSYEQYF
size: once
V: TRBV25-1
D: .
J: TRBJ2-7

DNA: TGTGCCAGCAGTGGGGGACTAGCGGGGGAGCAGTACTTC
CDR3: CASSGGLAGEQYF
size: few
V: TRBV2
D: TRBD2
J: TRBJ2-7

DNA: TGTGCCAGCAGTTCCACCAGGGACGGAAACACCATATATTTT
CDR3: CASSSTRDGNTIYF
size: .
V: TRBV28
D: .
J: TRBJ1-3

DNA: TGCGCCAGCAGCCCACGGGCCCTCGTATCCGGGGAGCTGTTTTTT
CDR3: CASSPRALVSGELFF
size: .
V: TRBV4-1
D: .
J: TRBJ2-2

DNA: TGTGCCAGCAGGGGGACAGGGGGTGAAAAACTGTTTTTT
CDR3: CASRGTGGEKLFF
size: .
V: TRBV6-1
D: TRBD1
J: TRBJ1-4

DNA: TGCGCCAGCAGTCTAGCGACAGACGTGGAGACCCAGTACTTC
CDR3: CASSLATDVETQYF
size: .
V: TRBV23-1
D: .
J: TRBJ2-5

DNA: TGTGCCAGCACCGAGGGGTATACGCAGTATTTT
CDR3: CASTEGYTQYF
size: .
V: TRBV7-2
D: .
J: TRBJ2-3

DNA: TGTGCCAGCAGCTTTCAACCCGGCGAGCAGTACTTC
CDR3: CASSFQPGEQYF
size: .
V: TRBV7-9
D: .
J: TRBJ2-7